The 21 T cell receptor beta chains listed next were all sequenced from one sample in a study of blood T cell repertoires in COVID-19. Assay used: immunoSEQ multiplex PCR; TCRdb lists only in-frame clones, some missing. The profile covers about 120,000 clones, with around three quarters appearing a single time and about 39% taken by the ten largest. The sample taken for sequencing was peripheral blood. These receptors all stem from a man aged 35-49 years with active or convalescent COVID-19.

The chain employs TRBV24-1 and TRBJ2-3; D not certain. CDR3 size: 15 residues. Germline V gene sequence: CDR1 KGHDR, CDR2 SFDVKD. Trimming shortened V by 9 bases and J by 2 bases, and 17 bases separated the two germline ends. CDR3 region: CATGGWAGNTDTQYF. CDR3 coding DNA: TGTGCCACCGGTGGGTGGGCAGGCAACACAGATACGCAGTATTTT.

The chain combines TRBV29-1 with TRBJ2-7, with D perhaps matching TRBD2 (5 bases). CDR1 and CDR2 (germline): SQVTM, ANQGSEA. V was shortened by 3 bases and J by 7 bases, with 16 bases between the two germline ends. The CDR3 is 13 amino acids. The CDR3 DNA reads TGCAGCGTTGATCGCCTCGGGGTGGGGGAGCAGTACTTC. Translating it yields CSVDRLGVGEQYF.

The chain has TRBV29-1 and TRBJ1-1; D not resolved. Trimming stripped 3 bases from V and 3 bases from J, with 8 bases between. CDR3 length: 12 residues. From germline, CDR1 is SQVTM and CDR2 ANQGSEA. In nucleotides, the CDR3 is TGCAGCGTTGAGTACGGGGACACTGAAGCTTTCTTT. It encodes CSVEYGDTEAFF. Full variable domain (rest looked up from reference TRBV29-1 and TRBJ1-1): SAVISQKPSRDICQRGTSLTIQCQVDSQVTMMFWYRQQPGQSLTLIATANQGSEATYESGFVIDKFPISRPNLTFSTLTVSNMSPEDSSIYLCSVEYGDTEAFFGQGTRLTVV.

The V gene is TRBV29-1, the J gene TRBJ2-7; 7 bases are a match to TRBD1. Germline values: CDR1 SQVTM, CDR2 ANQGSEA. The CDR3 sequence is 13 residues long. V shed 4 bases, J shed 6 bases, and the junction held 9 bases outside the gene matches. In DNA, the CDR3 is TGCAGCGTTGGCCGGGACAGTGTATCCGAGCAGTACTTC. This encodes CSVGRDSVSEQYF.

This clone appeared once. The chain uses TRBV24-1 and TRBJ1-5; D is unclear. This CDR3 spans 14 amino acids. Germline V gene data show CDR1 as KGHDR and CDR2 as SFDVKD. The V gene lost 7 bases and the J gene lost 1 base, with 10 bases spanning the gap. The DNA of the CDR3 is TGTGCCACCAGCGGGGTTGTAAGCAATCAGCCCCAGCATTTT. It specifies CATSGVVSNQPQHF.

The gene calls are TRBV25-1 and TRBJ1-2; perhaps TRBD1 as D (6 bases). Trimming left V 3 bases short and J 5 bases short, with 13 bases between. Germline V gene data show CDR1 as MGHDK and CDR2 as SYGVNS. CDR3 size: 14 residues. The CDR3 spells CASSDGGSVYGYTF. CDR3 in DNA: TGTGCCAGCAGTGATGGGGGCAGCGTTTATGGCTACACCTTC.

CDR3 loop: CASSLSGSGTYRDTEAFF. In DNA, the CDR3 is TGTGCCAGTAGTCTATCAGGGTCGGGCACCTACCGGGACACTGAAGCTTTCTTT. This sequence joins TRBV19 and TRBJ1-1; perhaps TRBD1 as D (5 bases). Trimming took off 5 bases at V and 3 bases at J, with 25 bases between the two ends. The germline gives CDR1 LNHDA, CDR2 SQIVND (reference sequence). There are 18 residues in the CDR3.

The chain is built from TRBV18 and TRBJ1-1; 7 bases match TRBD1. The junction had 4 bases not matched to a gene; V was cut back by 4 bases and J by 8 bases. The germline gives CDR1 KGHSH, CDR2 LQKENI. The CDR3 has 12 amino acids. CDR3 amino acids: CASSRQGGEAFF. The CDR3 DNA reads TGTGCCAGCTCACGACAGGGTGGCGAAGCTTTCTTT. The variable domain in full, with the rest retrieved from reference TRBV18 and TRBJ1-1, is NAGVMQNPRHLVRRRGQEARLRCSPMKGHSHVYWYRQLPEEGLKFMVYLQKENIIDESGMPKERFSAEFPKEGPSILRIQQVVRGDSAAYFCASSRQGGEAFFGQGTRLTVV.

CDR3 bases: TGTGCCAGTAGTCCCCGGGGGTTTGACACTGAAGCTTTCTTT. Translating gives CASSPRGFDTEAFF. The rearrangement links TRBV19 to TRBJ1-1; D possibly corresponds to TRBD1 (5 bases). Germline-derived CDR1 and CDR2 are LNHDA and SQIVND (reference sequence). V shed 5 bases and J shed 3 bases, with 13 bases lying between them. This CDR3 spans 14 amino acids.

V and J are TRBV19 and TRBJ2-7, with 12 bases fitting TRBD1. Germline-derived CDR1 and CDR2 are LNHDA and SQIVND (reference sequence). This CDR3 region has 15 residues. After removal of 3 bases from V and 7 bases from J, the junction contained 7 bases not matched to a gene. The CDR3 reads CASSITGQGAREQYF. CDR3 in DNA: TGTGCCAGTAGTATTACGGGACAGGGGGCGAGGGAGCAGTACTTC. Together with reference TRBV19 and TRBJ2-7, the CDR3 gives the full variable domain: DGGITQSPKYLFRKEGQNVTLSCEQNLNHDAMYWYRQDPGQGLRLIYYSQIVNDFQKGDIAEGYSVSREKKESFPLTVTSAQKNPTAFYLCASSITGQGAREQYFGPGTRLTVT.

The CDR3 sequence: CASRRQGANYGYTF. CDR3 nucleotide sequence: TGTGCCAGCAGACGACAGGGAGCTAACTATGGCTACACCTTC. The chain links TRBV2 to TRBJ1-2; TRBD1 matches at 7 bases. Germline values: CDR1 SNHLY, CDR2 FYNNEI. There are 14 residues in the CDR3. With 6 bases clipped from V and 0 bases from J, the junction kept 4 bases outside the gene matches.

The chain employs TRBV3-1 (or the pseudogene TRBV3-2) and TRBJ1-3; unclear D gene. CDR3 length: 12 residues. Germline V gene sequence: CDR1 LGHDT, CDR2 YNNKEL (reference sequence). The V end was cut by 5 bases, the J end by 2 bases, with 4 bases between. The CDR3 nucleotides are TGTGCCAGCAGCGCAGCTGGAAACACCATATATTTT. It is translated as CASSAAGNTIYF.

V usage is TRBV3-1 (or the pseudogene TRBV3-2) and J usage is TRBJ2-2; perhaps TRBD1 as D (6 bases). Germline lookup yields CDR1 LGHDT and CDR2 YNNKEL (reference sequence). The CDR3 totals 13 residues. V lost 6 bases and J lost 6, with 11 bases in between. CDR3 sequence (DNA): TGTGCCAGCAGGTCACAGGGTTCCGGGGAGCTGTTTTTT. This encodes CASRSQGSGELFF.

The chain recombines TRBV5-6 with TRBJ1-1; 9 nucleotides agree with TRBD1. Germline CDR1 SGHDT, CDR2 YYEEEE. CDR3 length: 15 amino acids. V lost 3 bases to trimming and J lost 4 bases; unmatched junction nucleotides: 7. In nucleotides, the CDR3 is TGTGCCAGCAGCTGGGGACAGGGAGGAACCACTGAAGCTTTCTTT. Translating it yields CASSWGQGGTTEAFF.

The J gene is TRBJ2-2, the V gene TRBV5-4; possible D gene TRBD1, 8 bases. The CDR3 is 18 residues long. Per the germline V gene, CDR1 is SGHNT and CDR2 is YYREEE (reference sequence). Trimming removed 0 bases from V and 4 bases from J, with 19 bases in between. CDR3 protein: CASSLVRVTGGATGELFF. The CDR3 coding sequence is TGTGCCAGCAGCTTGGTCCGTGTAACAGGGGGGGCCACCGGGGAGCTGTTTTTT. The complete variable domain, with remaining parts taken from reference TRBV5-4 and TRBJ2-2, reads ETGVTQSPTHLIKTRGQQVTLRCSSQSGHNTVSWYQQALGQGPQFIFQYYREEENGRGNFPPRFSGLQFPNYSSELNVNALELDDSALYLCASSLVRVTGGATGELFFGEGSRLTVL.

The chain employs TRBV4-1 and TRBJ1-1; TRBD1 is a possible D gene (5 bases). The length of the CDR3 is 14 residues. V dropped 4 bases and J dropped 11 bases, with 20 bases sitting between them. Germline V gives CDR1 MGHRA, CDR2 YSYEKL. As DNA, the CDR3 is TGCGCCAGCAGCCCAAAAGACAGCCGAATTACTGCTTTCTTT. Translating it yields CASSPKDSRITAFF.

This chain connects TRBV19 to TRBJ2-7; the match to TRBD2 covers 9 bases. V lost 5 bases, J lost 5 bases, and 16 bases stayed unmatched. Germline CDR1 is LNHDA and CDR2 is SQIVND (reference sequence). The CDR3 has 17 residues. Written as DNA, the CDR3 is TGTGCCAGTAGTCCCCAAGGGACCGGGACTAGCTTCGACGAGCAGTACTTC. Amino acids: CASSPQGTGTSFDEQYF.

This clone has a handful of counts. This chain connects TRBV4-2 to TRBJ1-1, with 9 bases matching TRBD1. CDR1 is LGHNA, CDR2 YNFKEQ, per germline. There are 15 residues in the CDR3. The junction had 4 bases not matched to a gene; V was cut back by 4 bases and J by 1 base. The CDR3 protein is CASSLGDRANTEAFF. Written as DNA, the CDR3 is TGTGCCAGCAGCCTGGGGGACAGGGCGAACACTGAAGCTTTCTTT.

The rearrangement joins TRBV28 to TRBJ1-2; D remains ambiguous. CDR1 is MDHEN and CDR2 is SYDVKM in the germline V gene. This CDR3 contains 15 residues. V gave up 3 bases and J gave up 4 bases, with 15 bases separating them. CDR3 nucleotides: TGTGCCAGCAGTTTCAAGGGTCCCGGGGTCTATGGCTACACCTTC. Translating gives CASSFKGPGVYGYTF.

V and J are TRBV19 and TRBJ1-5, with a tentative D call TRBD1 (6 bases). Germline CDR1 LNHDA, CDR2 SQIVND (reference sequence). V dropped 7 bases and J dropped 7 bases, with 14 bases sitting between them. The CDR3 runs 13 residues. The CDR3 DNA sequence: TGTGCCAGTACTACAGGGTTATACCAGCCCCAGCATTTT. This sequence encodes CASTTGLYQPQHF. The entire variable domain, with the rest obtained from reference TRBV19 and TRBJ1-5, is as follows: DGGITQSPKYLFRKEGQNVTLSCEQNLNHDAMYWYRQDPGQGLRLIYYSQIVNDFQKGDIAEGYSVSREKKESFPLTVTSAQKNPTAFYLCASTTGLYQPQHFGDGTRLSIL.

V gene TRBV11-2 combines with J gene TRBJ2-7, with D hard to call. Germline lookup yields CDR1 SGHAT and CDR2 FQNNGV. Trimming took off 5 bases at V and 4 bases at J, with 24 bases between the two ends. This CDR3 has 17 amino acids. CDR3: CASSPPSPLLTRYEQYF. The CDR3 bases are TGTGCCAGCAGCCCCCCCTCCCCCCTACTAACCCGGTACGAGCAGTACTTC.